These T cell receptor beta chains were read from a single sample in a study of regulatory T cells in long-lasting Graves disease. MiXCR, applied by TCRdb to the multiplex PCR reads, yields one record per CDR3 protein. The sample records more than 400,000 distinct CDR3 sequences, roughly 15% being singletons. These data were also filed under a second study, of T cells in Graves' hyperthyroidism and ophthalmopathy.

The sequencing here drew on peripheral blood mononuclear cells (PBMCs), taken at new diagnosis, from a patient treated with antithyroid drugs. These TCRs come from a woman in her twenties or thirties with Graves disease. CDR3s include the opening cysteine and the closing phenylalanine or tryptophan. D genes are given only for firm matches. Clone size is stated in some rows and not others, as once, few, many or a class when expanded.

cdr3_aa: CASSPSPQETQYF
cdr3_nt: TGTGCCAGCAGCCCTAGTCCGCAAGAGACCCAGTACTTC
clone_size: many
d_call: NA
v_call: TRBV9
j_call: TRBJ2-5

cdr3_aa: CASSLMAGTPAYEQYF
cdr3_nt: TGTGCCAGCAGCTTGATGGCGGGAACACCAGCGTACGAGCAGTACTTC
clone_size: NA
d_call: NA
v_call: TRBV5-6
j_call: TRBJ2-7

cdr3_aa: CASSVSEGLSTDTQYF
cdr3_nt: TGCGCCAGCAGTGTCTCGGAGGGACTGAGCACAGATACGCAGTATTTT
clone_size: NA
d_call: NA
v_call: TRBV10-1
j_call: TRBJ2-3

cdr3_aa: CATSRGAGSGTGELFF
cdr3_nt: TGTGCCACCAGCAGAGGGGCTGGATCTGGGACCGGGGAGCTGTTTTTT
clone_size: NA
d_call: NA
v_call: TRBV15
j_call: TRBJ2-2

cdr3_aa: CASSHERGSRNPYEQYF
cdr3_nt: TGTGCCAGCAGTCACGAGCGGGGCTCCCGGAATCCCTACGAGCAGTACTTC
clone_size: many
d_call: TRBD2
v_call: TRBV6-1
j_call: TRBJ2-7

cdr3_aa: CASSYRFSYEQYF
cdr3_nt: TGTGCCAGCAGTTACAGGTTTTCCTACGAGCAGTACTTC
clone_size: many
d_call: NA
v_call: TRBV28
j_call: TRBJ2-7

cdr3_aa: CASSPGSLSYEQYF
cdr3_nt: TGTGCCAGCAGCCCCGGTTCCCTTTCCTACGAGCAGTACTTC
clone_size: once
d_call: NA
v_call: TRBV7-6
j_call: TRBJ2-7

cdr3_aa: CASSDEKWTGGAGNYGYTF
cdr3_nt: TGTGCCAGCAGCGATGAGAAGTGGACAGGGGGCGCGGGTAACTATGGCTACACCTTC
clone_size: NA
d_call: TRBD1
v_call: TRBV5-6
j_call: TRBJ1-2

cdr3_aa: CASSLAPTSGNTIYF
cdr3_nt: TGTGCCAGCAGCTTGGCCCCAACCTCTGGAAACACCATATATTTT
clone_size: NA
d_call: NA
v_call: TRBV5-5
j_call: TRBJ1-3

cdr3_aa: CASSLSGTWEGFGYTF
cdr3_nt: TGTGCCAGCAGTTTATCCGGGACCTGGGAAGGGTTTGGCTACACCTTC
clone_size: many
d_call: NA
v_call: TRBV27
j_call: TRBJ1-2

cdr3_aa: CASSRGHRSYEQYF
cdr3_nt: TGTGCCAGCAGCCGGGGACACCGCTCCTACGAGCAGTACTTC
clone_size: many
d_call: NA
v_call: TRBV5-6
j_call: TRBJ2-7

cdr3_aa: CASTLSGTEAFF
cdr3_nt: TGTGCCAGTACGCTTTCGGGCACTGAAGCTTTCTTT
clone_size: NA
d_call: NA
v_call: TRBV19
j_call: TRBJ1-1

cdr3_aa: CASSSRSQWDRGAIREKLFF
cdr3_nt: TGTGCCAGCAGCTCTCGATCTCAGTGGGACAGGGGTGCAATAAGGGAAAAACTGTTTTTT
clone_size: many
d_call: TRBD1
v_call: TRBV28
j_call: TRBJ1-4

cdr3_aa: CASSVGGGDSYNEQFF
cdr3_nt: TGTGCCAGCAGCGTAGGGGGGGGCGACTCCTACAATGAGCAGTTCTTC
clone_size: many
d_call: NA
v_call: TRBV9
j_call: TRBJ2-1

cdr3_aa: CASRQREGNEQFF
cdr3_nt: TGTGCCAGCCGCCAGCGGGAGGGGAATGAGCAGTTCTTC
clone_size: many
d_call: TRBD2
v_call: TRBV12-3/TRBV12-4
j_call: TRBJ2-1

cdr3_aa: CSASGPRSSSYNSPLHF
cdr3_nt: TGCAGCGCCTCCGGCCCCCGCTCGAGCTCCTATAATTCACCCCTCCACTTT
clone_size: few
d_call: NA
v_call: TRBV29-1
j_call: TRBJ1-6

cdr3_aa: CASSRDRGGETQYF
cdr3_nt: TGTGCCAGCAGCCGGGACAGGGGAGGAGAGACCCAGTACTTC
clone_size: few
d_call: TRBD1
v_call: TRBV6-2/TRBV6-3
j_call: TRBJ2-5

cdr3_aa: CASSFMGAQNIQYF
cdr3_nt: TGTGCCAGCAGCTTCATGGGGGCGCAAAACATTCAGTACTTC
clone_size: many
d_call: NA
v_call: TRBV5-5
j_call: TRBJ2-4

cdr3_aa: CATSDYKGGYQPQHF
cdr3_nt: TGTGCCACCAGTGATTACAAAGGGGGTTATCAGCCCCAGCATTTT
clone_size: many
d_call: NA
v_call: TRBV24-1
j_call: TRBJ1-5

cdr3_aa: CASSNWGSGRSEETQYF
cdr3_nt: TGTGCCAGCAGCAATTGGGGGAGCGGGAGAAGTGAAGAGACCCAGTACTTC
clone_size: few
d_call: TRBD2
v_call: TRBV11-2
j_call: TRBJ2-5

cdr3_aa: CASKAGQGTDTQYF
cdr3_nt: TGTGCCAGTAAGGCGGGACAGGGAACAGATACGCAGTATTTT
clone_size: few
d_call: TRBD1
v_call: TRBV19
j_call: TRBJ2-3

cdr3_aa: CASSPEESLSTDTQYF
cdr3_nt: TGTGCCAGCAGCCCCGAGGAGAGTTTGAGCACAGATACGCAGTATTTT
clone_size: NA
d_call: NA
v_call: TRBV9
j_call: TRBJ2-3

cdr3_aa: CASSATGTDYTF
cdr3_nt: TGTGCCAGCTCAGCGACCGGGACGGACTACACCTTC
clone_size: many
d_call: NA
v_call: TRBV18
j_call: TRBJ1-2

cdr3_aa: CASTASGSGTGELFF
cdr3_nt: TGTGCCAGCACCGCTAGCGGGAGTGGGACCGGGGAGCTGTTTTTT
clone_size: many
d_call: TRBD2
v_call: TRBV12-3/TRBV12-4
j_call: TRBJ2-2

cdr3_aa: CSASKGSFGTEAFF
cdr3_nt: TGCAGTGCTTCAAAGGGGAGTTTTGGCACTGAAGCTTTCTTT
clone_size: many
d_call: NA
v_call: TRBV20-1
j_call: TRBJ1-1

cdr3_aa: CASSPRQGQNPYNEQFF
cdr3_nt: TGCGCCAGCAGCCCGCGACAGGGGCAAAATCCCTACAATGAGCAGTTCTTC
clone_size: many
d_call: TRBD1
v_call: TRBV5-1
j_call: TRBJ2-1

cdr3_aa: CASSPGGRANTGELFF
cdr3_nt: TGTGCCAGCTCACCAGGCGGGAGGGCGAACACCGGGGAGCTGTTTTTT
clone_size: many
d_call: TRBD2
v_call: TRBV18
j_call: TRBJ2-2

cdr3_aa: CASSQQGQLSSYEQYF
cdr3_nt: TGTGCCAGCAGTCAACAGGGACAGTTAAGCTCCTACGAGCAGTACTTC
clone_size: many
d_call: TRBD1
v_call: TRBV28
j_call: TRBJ2-7

cdr3_aa: CASSYSRDRSNQPQHF
cdr3_nt: TGTGCCAGCAGTTACTCAAGGGACAGGAGCAATCAGCCCCAGCATTTT
clone_size: NA
d_call: TRBD1
v_call: TRBV6-9
j_call: TRBJ1-5

cdr3_aa: CASSYAPGQGHSPLHF
cdr3_nt: TGTGCCAGCAGCTACGCCCCGGGACAGGGCCATTCACCCCTCCACTTT
clone_size: many
d_call: TRBD1
v_call: TRBV12-3/TRBV12-4
j_call: TRBJ1-6